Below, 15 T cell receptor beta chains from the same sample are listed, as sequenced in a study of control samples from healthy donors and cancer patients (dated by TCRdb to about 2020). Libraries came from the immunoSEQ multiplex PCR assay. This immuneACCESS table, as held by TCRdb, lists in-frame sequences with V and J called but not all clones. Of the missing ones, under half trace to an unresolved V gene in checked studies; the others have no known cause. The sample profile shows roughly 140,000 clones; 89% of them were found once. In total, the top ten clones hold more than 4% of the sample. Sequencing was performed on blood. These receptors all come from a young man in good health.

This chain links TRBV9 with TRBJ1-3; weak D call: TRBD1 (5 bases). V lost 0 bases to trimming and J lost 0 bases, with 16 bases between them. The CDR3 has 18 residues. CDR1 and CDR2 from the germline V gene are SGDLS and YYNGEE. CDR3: CASSVEGWGVSSGNTIYF. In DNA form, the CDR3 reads TGTGCCAGCAGCGTAGAAGGATGGGGGGTGTCCTCTGGAAACACCATATATTTT.

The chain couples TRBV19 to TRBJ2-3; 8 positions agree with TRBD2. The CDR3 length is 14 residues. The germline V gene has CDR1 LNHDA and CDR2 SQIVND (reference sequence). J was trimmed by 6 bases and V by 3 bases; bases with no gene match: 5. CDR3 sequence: CASSIGGGHDTQYF. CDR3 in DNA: TGTGCCAGTAGTATTGGCGGGGGGCATGATACGCAGTATTTT.

Here the CDR3 DNA reads TGTGCCAGCAGTGATCCAGCGGGAGCCGTTGAGCAGTTCTTC. This sequence encodes CASSDPAGAVEQFF. V usage is TRBV25-1 and J usage is TRBJ2-1; TRBD2 matches at 8 bases. The V and J ends lost 3 bases and 9 bases, in that order; junction bases with no gene match: 7. This CDR3 is built from 14 residues. CDR1 is MGHDK and CDR2 is SYGVNS in the germline V gene.

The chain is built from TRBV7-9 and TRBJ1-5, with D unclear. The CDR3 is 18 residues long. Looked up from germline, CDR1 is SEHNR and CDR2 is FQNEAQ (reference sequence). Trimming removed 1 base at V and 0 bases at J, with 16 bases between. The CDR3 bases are TGTGCCAGCAGCTTAGGGGATCCGGTCTTAGTTAGCAATCAGCCCCAGCATTTT. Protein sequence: CASSLGDPVLVSNQPQHF.

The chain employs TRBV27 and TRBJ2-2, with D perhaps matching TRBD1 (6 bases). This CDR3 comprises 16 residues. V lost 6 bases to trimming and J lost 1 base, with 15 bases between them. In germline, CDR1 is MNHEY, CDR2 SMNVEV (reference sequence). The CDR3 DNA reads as TGTGCCAGCAGCCGAACCCCGGGACAGAACACCGGGGAGCTGTTTTTT. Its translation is CASSRTPGQNTGELFF.

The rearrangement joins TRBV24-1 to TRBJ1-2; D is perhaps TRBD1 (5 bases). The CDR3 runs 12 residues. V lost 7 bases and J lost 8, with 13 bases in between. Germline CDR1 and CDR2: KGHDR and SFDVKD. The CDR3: CATRGQGGGYTF. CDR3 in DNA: TGTGCCACCAGAGGGCAGGGAGGCGGCTACACCTTC.

Here the CDR3 DNA reads TGTGCCAGCAGACTAGGGGGCACGAACACTGAAGCTTTCTTT. This gives the protein CASRLGGTNTEAFF. The chain carries TRBV6-5 and TRBJ1-1, with 7 bases that match TRBD1. V was pared by 6 bases and J by 1 base, with 5 bases of the junction left unmatched. The CDR3 has 14 amino acids. Germline V gene sequence: CDR1 MNHEY, CDR2 SVGAGI.

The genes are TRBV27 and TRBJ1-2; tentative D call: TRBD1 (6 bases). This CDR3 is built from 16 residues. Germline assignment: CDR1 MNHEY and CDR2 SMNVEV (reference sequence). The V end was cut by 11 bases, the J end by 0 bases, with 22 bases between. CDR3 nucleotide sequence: TGTGCCTCCCACCCGGGACAATGGATCTCTAACTATGGCTACACCTTC. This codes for CASHPGQWISNYGYTF.

The CDR3 DNA reads as TGTGCCAGCAGCTTAGTGGGAGGGGGCAGAAATTCACCCCTCCACTTT. Translated, it gives CASSLVGGGRNSPLHF. This chain uses TRBV7-2 with TRBJ1-6; 7 positions agree with TRBD1. The CDR3 runs 16 residues. Germline-derived CDR1 and CDR2 are SGHTA and FQGNSA. V lost 1 base and J lost 7; bases outside the gene matches: 7.

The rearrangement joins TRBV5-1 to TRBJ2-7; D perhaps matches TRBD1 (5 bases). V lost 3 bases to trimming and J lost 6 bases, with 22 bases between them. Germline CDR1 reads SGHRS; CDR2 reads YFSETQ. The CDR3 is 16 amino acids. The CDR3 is CASSSQTDTRQPEQYF. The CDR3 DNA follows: TGCGCCAGCAGCTCCCAGACGGATACAAGACAGCCCGAGCAGTACTTC. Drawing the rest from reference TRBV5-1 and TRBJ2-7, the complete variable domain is KAGVTQTPRYLIKTRGQQVTLSCSPISGHRSVSWYQQTPGQGLQFLFEYFSETQRNKGNFPGRFSGRQFSNSRSEMNVSTLELGDSALYLCASSSQTDTRQPEQYFGPGTRLTVT.

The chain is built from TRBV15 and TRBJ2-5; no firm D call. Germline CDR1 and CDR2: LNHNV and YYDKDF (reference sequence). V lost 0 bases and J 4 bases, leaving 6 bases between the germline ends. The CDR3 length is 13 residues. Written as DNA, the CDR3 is TGTGCCACCAGCAGAGATCCCCGAGAGACCCAGTACTTC. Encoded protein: CATSRDPRETQYF.

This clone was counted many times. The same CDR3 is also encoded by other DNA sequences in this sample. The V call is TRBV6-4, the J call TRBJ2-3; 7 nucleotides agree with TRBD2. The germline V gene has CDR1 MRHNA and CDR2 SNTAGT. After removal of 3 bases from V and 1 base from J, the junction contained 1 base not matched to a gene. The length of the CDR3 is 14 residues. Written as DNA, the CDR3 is TGTGCCAGCAGTGAGGCGGGGGGCACAGATACGCAGTATTTT. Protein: CASSEAGGTDTQYF.

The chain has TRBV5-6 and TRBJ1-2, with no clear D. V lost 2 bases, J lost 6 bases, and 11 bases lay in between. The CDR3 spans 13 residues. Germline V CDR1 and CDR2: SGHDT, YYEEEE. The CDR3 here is CASSFPGIDGYTF. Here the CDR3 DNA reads TGTGCCAGCAGCTTTCCGGGTATCGATGGCTACACCTTC.

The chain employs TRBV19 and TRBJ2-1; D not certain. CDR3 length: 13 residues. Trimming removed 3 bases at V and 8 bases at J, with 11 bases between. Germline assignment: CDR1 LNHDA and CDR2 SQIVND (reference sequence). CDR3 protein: CASSIALGDEQFF. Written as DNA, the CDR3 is TGTGCCAGTAGTATTGCCCTCGGAGATGAGCAGTTCTTC.

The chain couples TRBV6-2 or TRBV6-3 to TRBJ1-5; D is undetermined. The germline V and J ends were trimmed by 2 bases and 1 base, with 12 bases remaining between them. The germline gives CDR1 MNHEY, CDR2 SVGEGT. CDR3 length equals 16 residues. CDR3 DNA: TGTGCCAGCAGTTACGACCCTCCGGTAAGCAATCAGCCCCAGCATTTT. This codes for CASSYDPPVSNQPQHF.